Shown below are 21 T cell receptor beta chains from a single sample sequenced in a study of blood T cell repertoires in COVID-19. Some clones are missing from TCRdb's copy, which holds only in-frame ones; the method was immunoSEQ multiplex PCR. The table lists under 350,000 clones, just under 90% of them singletons. Sequencing was carried out using PBMCs or T cells enriched from blood (not recorded which). All receptors derive from a woman in her fifties or sixties who had recovered from COVID-19.

This chain connects TRBV28 to TRBJ1-1; TRBD1 agrees at 7 bases. Germline V gene sequence: CDR1 MDHEN, CDR2 SYDVKM. This CDR3 is built from 11 residues. Unmatched junction bases numbered 1, after V lost 4 bases and J lost 8 bases. The CDR3 DNA sequence: TGTGCCAGCAGTTCGGACAGGGAAGCTTTCTTT. Amino acid sequence: CASSSDREAFF.

The V and J genes are TRBV6-1 and TRBJ2-1; 8 bases agree with TRBD2. The CDR3 totals 16 residues. Germline values: CDR1 MNHNS, CDR2 SASEGT. Losses at the gene ends were 4 bases for V and 6 bases for J; bases not matched to a gene: 11. CDR3 protein: CASSGNRGGELNEQFF. CDR3 nucleotides: TGTGCCAGCAGTGGGAATCGGGGGGGGGAACTCAATGAGCAGTTCTTC.

With respect to this clone: One junction end disagrees with the germline gene, perhaps due to a read error. The chain uses TRBV11-2 and TRBJ2-5; TRBD2 matches at 8 bases. The CDR3 loop spans 11 amino acids. Germline V CDR1 and CDR2: SGHAT, FQNNGV. CDR3 bases: TGTGCCAGCAGCCTGCGGGAGGACCATCACTTC. The encoded protein is CASSLREDHHF.

The chain joins TRBV10-3 to TRBJ1-2; D might be TRBD1 (6 bases). This CDR3 has 14 residues. Between the trimmed V and J ends, which lost 2 bases and 8 bases, there was a span of 15 bases. Per the germline V gene, CDR1 is ENHRY and CDR2 is SYGVKD. Here the CDR3 reads CAISEPTGPRGYTF. CDR3 bases: TGTGCCATCAGTGAGCCCACAGGGCCCAGGGGCTACACCTTC.

This chain joins TRBV5-4 and TRBJ1-1; D gene uncertain. This CDR3 is 13 amino acids long. CDR1 and CDR2 (germline): SGHNT, YYREEE (reference sequence). V was pared by 0 bases and J by 3 bases, with 6 bases between. CDR3 coding DNA: TGTGCCAGCAGCTTGGGGGAGTACACTGAAGCTTTCTTT. Translation: CASSLGEYTEAFF.

CDR3 in amino acids: CASSVGGEANQPQHF. The CDR3 coding sequence is TGTGCCAGCAGCGTAGGGGGGGAGGCTAATCAGCCCCAGCATTTT. The J gene is TRBJ1-5, the V gene TRBV9; possibly TRBD1 for D (5 bases). The length of the CDR3 is 15 residues. V was pared by 0 bases and J by 4 bases, with 11 bases between. The germline V gene has CDR1 SGDLS and CDR2 YYNGEE.

The chain combines TRBV19 with TRBJ2-2, with TRBD2 matching 15 bases. CDR3 length equals 19 residues. The germline V gene encodes CDR1 LNHDA and CDR2 SQIVND (reference sequence). Losses at the gene ends were 7 bases for V and 2 bases for J; bases not matched to a gene: 11. This chain's CDR3 is CASITPGLAGGPNTGELFF. CDR3 DNA: TGTGCCAGTATTACTCCGGGACTAGCGGGAGGACCTAACACCGGGGAGCTGTTTTTT.

The chain links TRBV7-3 to TRBJ1-3, with D possibly matching TRBD1 (5 bases). V was clipped by 3 bases and J by 4 bases, with 10 bases between them. CDR1 is SGHTA, CDR2 FQGTGA, per germline. The CDR3 is made up of 14 amino acids. The CDR3 spells CASSFSGNGNTIYF. CDR3 DNA: TGTGCCAGCAGCTTCTCAGGGAACGGAAACACCATATATTTT.

This clone was found once. The CDR3 sequence is CASDTGTGGGNQPQHF. CDR3 nucleotides: TGTGCCAGTGACACCGGGACAGGGGGAGGTAATCAGCCCCAGCATTTT. This sequence joins TRBV19 and TRBJ1-5, with 11 bases identical to TRBD1. Germline lookup yields CDR1 LNHDA and CDR2 SQIVND (reference sequence). CDR3 size: 16 residues. V was pared by 8 bases and J by 4 bases, with 10 bases of the junction left unmatched.

The chain couples TRBV2 to TRBJ2-1; 11 bases align to TRBD2. V was clipped by 7 bases and J by 7 bases; unmatched bases: 9. CDR3 length: 15 residues. Germline V gives CDR1 SNHLY, CDR2 FYNNEI. The CDR3 sequence is CASTGTSGRRNEQFF. The CDR3 DNA follows: TGTGCCAGCACCGGTACTAGCGGGAGACGAAATGAGCAGTTCTTC.

The J gene is TRBJ1-2, the V gene TRBV27; 7 bases are shared with TRBD1. Germline CDR1 reads MNHEY; CDR2 reads SMNVEV (reference sequence). Unmatched junction bases numbered 15, after V lost 7 bases and J lost 4 bases. This CDR3 is 16 amino acids long. The DNA for the CDR3 is TGTGCCAGCACCACAGGGGCGGGGCCCAACTCCTATGGCTACACCTTC. Translated: CASTTGAGPNSYGYTF.

The table lists this clone with a count of one. The V and J genes are TRBV12-3 or TRBV12-4 and TRBJ1-1; D is perhaps TRBD1 (5 bases). V was trimmed by 6 bases and J by 1 base, leaving 9 bases between them. The CDR3 loop spans 13 amino acids. CDR3 sequence reads: CASRQGWNTEAFF. The CDR3 DNA reads TGTGCCAGCAGGCAGGGATGGAACACTGAAGCTTTCTTT.

The chain joins TRBV5-1 to TRBJ2-6; D perhaps matches TRBD1 (5 bases). The CDR3 runs to 17 residues. Trimming stripped 0 bases from V and 0 bases from J, with 10 bases between. Germline CDR1 and CDR2: SGHRS and YFSETQ. The CDR3 reads CASSLVTGNSGANVLTF. The CDR3 DNA sequence: TGCGCCAGCAGCTTGGTAACAGGCAACTCTGGGGCCAACGTCCTGACTTTC.

J is TRBJ1-4 and V is TRBV19; possibly TRBD1 for D (6 bases). The CDR3 is 14 amino acids. Germline values: CDR1 LNHDA, CDR2 SQIVND (reference sequence). Trimming removed 3 bases from V and 5 bases from J, with 10 bases in between. The CDR3 sequence: CASSIRTENEKLFF. For the CDR3, the DNA is TGTGCCAGTAGTATCCGGACAGAAAATGAAAAACTGTTTTTT.

The chain joins TRBV18 to TRBJ1-1; D may be TRBD1 (5 bases). The CDR3 totals 12 residues. V was pared by 0 bases and J by 10 bases, with 9 bases between. Germline-derived CDR1 and CDR2 are KGHSH and LQKENI. CDR3 region: CASSPPGESAFF. DNA of the CDR3: TGTGCCAGCTCACCACCAGGGGAATCAGCTTTCTTT.

The V gene is TRBV28, the J gene TRBJ2-4; no reliable D call. Trimming pared 3 bases from V and 6 bases from J, leaving 15 bases between. Germline V gives CDR1 MDHEN, CDR2 SYDVKM. This CDR3 has 15 amino acids. CDR3 sequence: CASSFGLSGGNIQYF. The CDR3 bases are TGTGCCAGCAGTTTCGGGTTGTCGGGTGGAAACATTCAGTACTTC.

The chain joins TRBV7-3 to TRBJ1-6, with D uncertain. This CDR3 contains 13 residues. CDR1 and CDR2 from the germline V gene are SGHTA and FQGTGA. V was clipped by 6 bases and J by 6 bases, with 9 bases between them. The CDR3 region has the DNA TGTGCCAGCAGGGCTTTAACTAATTCACCCCTCCACTTT. Its translation: CASRALTNSPLHF.

The chain is built from TRBV19 and TRBJ1-1, with TRBD1 as a possible D gene (5 bases). CDR1 LNHDA and CDR2 SQIVND come from the germline V gene (reference sequence). CDR3 size: 14 residues. V shed 7 bases and J shed 1 base, with 13 bases lying between them. Written as DNA, the CDR3 is TGTGCCAGTATGGGGGGGAGAGCGAACACTGAAGCTTTCTTT. Protein product: CASMGGRANTEAFF.

V gene TRBV24-1 combines with J gene TRBJ1-2; 8 bases match TRBD1. The CDR3 is made up of 15 amino acids. The V and J ends lost 2 bases and 8 bases, in that order; junction bases with no gene match: 9. The germline CDR1 and CDR2 sequences are KGHDR and SFDVKD. CDR3 sequence: CATSDYPDREGGYTF. In nucleotides, the CDR3 is TGTGCCACCAGTGATTATCCGGACAGGGAAGGGGGCTACACCTTC.

Only a few counts were recorded for this clone. V and J are TRBV19 and TRBJ1-1; the D gene is possibly TRBD1 (5 bases). The germline V gene encodes CDR1 LNHDA and CDR2 SQIVND (reference sequence). Trimming cost V 3 bases and J 4 bases, with 9 bases left between them. CDR3 length: 13 amino acids. CDR3 nucleotides: TGTGCCAGTAGTATTTCAGGGTTCACTGAAGCTTTCTTT. This codes for CASSISGFTEAFF.

This chain connects TRBV6-5 to TRBJ2-7, with unresolved D. The CDR3 covers 14 residues. Per germline, CDR1 MNHEY and CDR2 SVGAGI. Trimming took 0 bases from V and 2 from J, leaving 8 bases between them. The CDR3 DNA is TGTGCCAGCAGTTACTCGGGCCTAACCTACGAGCAGTACTTC. The encoded protein is CASSYSGLTYEQYF.